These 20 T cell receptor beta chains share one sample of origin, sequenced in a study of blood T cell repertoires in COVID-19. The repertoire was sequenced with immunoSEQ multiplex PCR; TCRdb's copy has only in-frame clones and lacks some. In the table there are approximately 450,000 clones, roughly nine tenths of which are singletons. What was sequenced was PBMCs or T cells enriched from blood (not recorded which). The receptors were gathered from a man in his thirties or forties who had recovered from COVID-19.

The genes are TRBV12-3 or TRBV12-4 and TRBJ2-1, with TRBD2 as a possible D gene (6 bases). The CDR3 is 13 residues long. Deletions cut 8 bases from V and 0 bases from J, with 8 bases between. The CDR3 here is CASGRSSYNEQFF. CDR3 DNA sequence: TGTGCCAGCGGGAGGAGCTCCTACAATGAGCAGTTCTTC.

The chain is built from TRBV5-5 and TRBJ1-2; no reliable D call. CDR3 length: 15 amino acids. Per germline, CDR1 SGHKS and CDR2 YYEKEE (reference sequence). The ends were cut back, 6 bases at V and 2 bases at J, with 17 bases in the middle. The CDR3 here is CASIPISGSNYGYTF. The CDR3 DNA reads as TGTGCCAGCATCCCGATATCTGGCTCAAACTATGGCTACACCTTC.

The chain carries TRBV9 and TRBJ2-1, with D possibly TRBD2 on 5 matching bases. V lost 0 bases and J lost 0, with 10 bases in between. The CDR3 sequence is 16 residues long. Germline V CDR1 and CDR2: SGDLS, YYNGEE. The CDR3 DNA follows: TGTGCCAGCAGCGTAGTGGCTAGCTTCTCCTACAATGAGCAGTTCTTC. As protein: CASSVVASFSYNEQFF. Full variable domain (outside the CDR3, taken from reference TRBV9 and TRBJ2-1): DSGVTQTPKHLITATGQRVTLRCSPRSGDLSVYWYQQSLDQGLQFLIQYYNGEERAKGNILERFSAQQFPDLHSELNLSSLELGDSALYFCASSVVASFSYNEQFFGPGTRLTVL.

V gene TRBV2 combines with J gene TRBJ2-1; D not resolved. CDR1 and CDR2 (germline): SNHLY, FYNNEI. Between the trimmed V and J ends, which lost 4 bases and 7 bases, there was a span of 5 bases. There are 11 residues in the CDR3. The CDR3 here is CASSGLNEQFF. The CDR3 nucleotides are TGTGCCAGCAGTGGCCTAAATGAGCAGTTCTTC.

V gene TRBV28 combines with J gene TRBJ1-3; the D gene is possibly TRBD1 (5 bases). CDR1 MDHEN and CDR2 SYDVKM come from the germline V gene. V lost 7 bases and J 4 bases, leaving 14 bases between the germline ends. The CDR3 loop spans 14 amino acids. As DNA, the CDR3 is TGTGCCAGCACCGAGTTAGGGGCCGGAAACACCATATATTTT. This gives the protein CASTELGAGNTIYF.

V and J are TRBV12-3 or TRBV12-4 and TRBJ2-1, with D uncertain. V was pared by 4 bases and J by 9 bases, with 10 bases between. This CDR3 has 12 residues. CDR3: CASSYSPPEQFF. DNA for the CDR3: TGTGCCAGCAGTTACTCTCCCCCTGAGCAGTTCTTC.

The CDR3 reads CASSQGVGNEQFF. CDR3 nucleotides: TGTGCCAGCAGCCAAGGGGTGGGCAATGAGCAGTTCTTC. The genes are TRBV7-3 and TRBJ2-1; D might be TRBD1 (5 bases). This CDR3 region has 13 residues. The V and J ends lost 5 bases and 6 bases respectively, with 11 bases between them. CDR1 and CDR2 from the germline V gene are SGHTA and FQGTGA.

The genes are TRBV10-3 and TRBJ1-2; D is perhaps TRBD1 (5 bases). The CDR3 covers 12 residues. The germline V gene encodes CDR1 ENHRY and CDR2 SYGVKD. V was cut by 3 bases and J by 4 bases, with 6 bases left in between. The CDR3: CAISEQVYGYTF. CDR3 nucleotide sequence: TGTGCCATCAGTGAACAGGTCTATGGCTACACCTTC.

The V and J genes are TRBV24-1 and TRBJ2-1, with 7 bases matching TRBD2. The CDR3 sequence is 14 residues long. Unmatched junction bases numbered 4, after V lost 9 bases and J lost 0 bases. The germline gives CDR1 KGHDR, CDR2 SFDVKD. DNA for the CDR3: TGTGCCACCCGGGGCGGGGGCTCCTACAATGAGCAGTTCTTC. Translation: CATRGGGSYNEQFF.

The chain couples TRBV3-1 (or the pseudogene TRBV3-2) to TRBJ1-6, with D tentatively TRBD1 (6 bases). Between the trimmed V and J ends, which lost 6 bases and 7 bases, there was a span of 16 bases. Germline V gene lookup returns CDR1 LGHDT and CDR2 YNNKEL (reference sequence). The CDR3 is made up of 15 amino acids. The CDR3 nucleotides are TGTGCCAGCAGGTCCTCAGGGGTACGAAATTCACCCCTCCACTTT. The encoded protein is CASRSSGVRNSPLHF.

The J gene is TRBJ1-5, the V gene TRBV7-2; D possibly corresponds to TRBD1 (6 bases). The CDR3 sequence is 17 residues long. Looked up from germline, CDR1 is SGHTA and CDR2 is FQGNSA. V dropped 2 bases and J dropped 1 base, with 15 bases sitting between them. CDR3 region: CASSLMSGGKSNQPQHF. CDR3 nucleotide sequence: TGTGCCAGCAGCTTAATGTCTGGGGGCAAAAGCAATCAGCCCCAGCATTTT.

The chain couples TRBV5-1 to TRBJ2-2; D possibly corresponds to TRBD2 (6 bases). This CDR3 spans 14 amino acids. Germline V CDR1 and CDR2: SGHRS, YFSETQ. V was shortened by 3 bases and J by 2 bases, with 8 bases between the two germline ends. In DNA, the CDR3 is TGCGCCAGCAGCTGGGACTTAAACACCGGGGAGCTGTTTTTT. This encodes CASSWDLNTGELFF. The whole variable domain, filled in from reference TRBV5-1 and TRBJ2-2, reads KAGVTQTPRYLIKTRGQQVTLSCSPISGHRSVSWYQQTPGQGLQFLFEYFSETQRNKGNFPGRFSGRQFSNSRSEMNVSTLELGDSALYLCASSWDLNTGELFFGEGSRLTVL.

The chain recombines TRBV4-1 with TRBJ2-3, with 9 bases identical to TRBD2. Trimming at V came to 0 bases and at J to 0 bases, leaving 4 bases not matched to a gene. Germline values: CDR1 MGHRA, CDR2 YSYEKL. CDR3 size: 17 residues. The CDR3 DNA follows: TGCGCCAGCAGCCAAGAGGGACTAGCATCTAGCACAGATACGCAGTATTTT. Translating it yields CASSQEGLASSTDTQYF.

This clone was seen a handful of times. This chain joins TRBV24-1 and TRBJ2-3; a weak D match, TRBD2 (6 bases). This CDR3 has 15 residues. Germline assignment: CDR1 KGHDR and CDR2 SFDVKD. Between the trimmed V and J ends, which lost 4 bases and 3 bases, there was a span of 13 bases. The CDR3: CATSEAFRGTDTQYF. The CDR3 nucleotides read TGTGCCACCAGTGAGGCGTTTCGGGGGACAGATACGCAGTATTTT.

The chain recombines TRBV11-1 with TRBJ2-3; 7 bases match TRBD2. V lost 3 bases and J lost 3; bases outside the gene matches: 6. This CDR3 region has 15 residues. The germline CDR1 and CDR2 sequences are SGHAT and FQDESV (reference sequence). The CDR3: CASSFGGGTTDTQYF. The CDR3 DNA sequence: TGTGCCAGCAGCTTCGGGGGAGGGACGACAGATACGCAGTATTTT.

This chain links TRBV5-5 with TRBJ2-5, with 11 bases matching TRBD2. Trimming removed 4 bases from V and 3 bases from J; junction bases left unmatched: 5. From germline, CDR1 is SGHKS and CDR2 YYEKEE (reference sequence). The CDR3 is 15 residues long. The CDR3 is CASSVGTSGKETQYF. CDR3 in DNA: TGTGCCAGCAGCGTAGGGACTAGCGGAAAAGAGACCCAGTACTTC.

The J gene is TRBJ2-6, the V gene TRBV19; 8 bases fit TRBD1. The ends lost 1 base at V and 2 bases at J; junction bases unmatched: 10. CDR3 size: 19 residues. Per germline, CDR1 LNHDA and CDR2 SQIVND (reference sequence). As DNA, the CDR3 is TGTGCCAGTAGTATAGTAATGATCCGGGACAGGACTGGGGCCAACGTCCTGACTTTC. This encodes CASSIVMIRDRTGANVLTF.

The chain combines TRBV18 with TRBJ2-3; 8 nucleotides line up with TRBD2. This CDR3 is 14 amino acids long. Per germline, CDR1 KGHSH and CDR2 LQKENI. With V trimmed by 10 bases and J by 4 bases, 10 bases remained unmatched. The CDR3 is CATAGGFGPDTQYF. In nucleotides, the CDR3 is TGTGCCACTGCGGGGGGCTTCGGCCCAGATACGCAGTATTTT.

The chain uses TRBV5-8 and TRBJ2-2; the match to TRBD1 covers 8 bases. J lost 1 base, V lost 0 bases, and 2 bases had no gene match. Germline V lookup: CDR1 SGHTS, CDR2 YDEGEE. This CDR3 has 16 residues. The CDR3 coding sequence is TGTGCCAGCAGCTTGGCAACAGGGGGGAACACCGGGGAGCTGTTTTTT. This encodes CASSLATGGNTGELFF.

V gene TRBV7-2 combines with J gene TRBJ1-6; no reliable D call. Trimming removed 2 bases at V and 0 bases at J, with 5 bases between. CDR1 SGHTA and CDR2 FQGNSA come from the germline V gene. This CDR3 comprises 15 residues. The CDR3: CASSLSLSYNSPLHF. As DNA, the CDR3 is TGTGCCAGCAGCTTAAGCCTCTCCTATAATTCACCCCTCCACTTT.